This entry concerns a single T cell receptor (beta chain). Its matching antigen is unknown. Germline CDR1 SGHNT, CDR2 YYREEE (reference sequence). CDR3 size: 14 residues. The V end lost 2 bases, the J end lost 6 bases, and 13 bases lay between the germline ends. These data originate in a study of beta chain features in type 1 diabetes. Overall study: The examined sorted cells totaled 110 million or so across samples. Study-wide results and caveats: Any HLA effect on TCRB rearrangement was left unresolved by small sub-analyses. For Type 1 diabetes patients, all four CD4+ subsets carried TCRB CDR3s that were moderately but significantly shorter.

The isolated RNA, all of it, was reverse transcribed, so expressed TCRB transcripts were what got sequenced. Stem cell-like memory T cell samples underwent survey-depth immunoSEQ sequencing. They averaged about 1.01 million reads. Only in-frame clones appear in the TCRdb table, and some are missing; sequencing was by immunoSEQ multiplex PCR. The sample shows about 110,000 clones, 40% of them seen only once. The chain joins TRBV5-4 to TRBJ2-3, with D tentatively TRBD2 (5 bases). The sequenced sample consisted of stem cell memory CD4+ T cells from blood. This receptor was taken from a woman aged 18 to 35 in good health. CDR3 residues: CASSFRTSLDTQYF. As DNA, the CDR3 is TGTGCCAGCAGCTTCCGGACTTCTTTGGATACGCAGTATTTT.